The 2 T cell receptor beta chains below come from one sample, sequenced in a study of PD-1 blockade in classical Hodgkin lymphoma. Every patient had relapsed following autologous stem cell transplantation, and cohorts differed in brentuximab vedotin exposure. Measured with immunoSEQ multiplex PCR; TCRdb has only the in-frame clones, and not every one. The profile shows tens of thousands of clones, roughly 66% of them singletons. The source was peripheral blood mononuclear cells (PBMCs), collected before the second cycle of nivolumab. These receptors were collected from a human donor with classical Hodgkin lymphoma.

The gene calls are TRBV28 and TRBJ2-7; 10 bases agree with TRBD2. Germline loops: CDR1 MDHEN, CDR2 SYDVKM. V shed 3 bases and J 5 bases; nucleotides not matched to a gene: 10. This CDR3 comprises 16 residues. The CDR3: CASSFPPGTSVDEQYF. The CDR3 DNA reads TGTGCCAGCAGTTTCCCTCCGGGGACTAGCGTCGACGAGCAGTACTTC.

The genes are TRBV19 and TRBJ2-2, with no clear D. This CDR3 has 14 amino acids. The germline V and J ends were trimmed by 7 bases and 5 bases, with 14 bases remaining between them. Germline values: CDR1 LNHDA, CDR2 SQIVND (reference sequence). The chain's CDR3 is CASTSVAPTGELFF. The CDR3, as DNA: TGTGCCAGTACGTCAGTGGCGCCAACCGGGGAGCTGTTTTTT.